Listed below are T cell receptor beta chains from one sample, sequenced in a study of blood T cells in healthy people across ages. TCRdb re-called the 5' RACE reads with MiXCR, one entry per CDR3 protein. The sample records fewer than 600,000 distinct CDR3 sequences, about 26% being singletons. These records were also assigned to another study, of T cells of mothers and their children.

The specimen sequenced was blood. The receptors here all came from a boy aged 2 to 10 in good health. CDR3s include the opening cysteine and the closing phenylalanine or tryptophan. D genes are given only for firm matches. Clone size, where shown, is once, few, many, or a class for clones that have expanded.

D: NA; V: TRBV28; size: few; J: TRBJ2-7; CDR3: CASSLVQSGYEQYF; DNA: TGTGCCAGCAGTTTAGTGCAAAGCGGCTACGAGCAGTACTTC
D: NA; V: TRBV3-1; size: NA; J: TRBJ2-1; CDR3: CASSDNSGYNEQFF; DNA: TGTGCCAGCAGCGACAATAGCGGTTACAATGAGCAGTTCTTC
D: NA; V: TRBV12-5; size: NA; J: TRBJ2-3; CDR3: CASDFSTGSRDESDTQYF; DNA: TGTGCTAGTGATTTTAGTACAGGGAGCCGGGATGAGTCAGATACGCAGTATTTT
D: NA; V: TRBV7-8; size: few; J: TRBJ1-5; CDR3: CASRNRGHSNQPQHF; DNA: TGTGCCAGCAGGAACCGGGGGCATAGCAATCAGCCCCAGCATTTT
D: NA; V: TRBV27; size: many; J: TRBJ2-1; CDR3: CASSTDGGIYNEQFF; DNA: TGTGCCAGCAGCACAGATGGGGGCATCTACAATGAGCAGTTCTTC
D: TRBD1; V: TRBV11-2; size: NA; J: TRBJ2-5; CDR3: CASSLDPGGYETQYF; DNA: TGTGCCAGCAGCTTAGATCCAGGGGGATATGAGACCCAGTACTTC
D: NA; V: TRBV10-2; size: NA; J: TRBJ2-7; CDR3: CASTDSTYEQYF; DNA: TGCGCCAGCACGGACAGCACCTACGAGCAGTACTTC
D: NA; V: TRBV20-1; size: few; J: TRBJ1-1; CDR3: CSALGQRNTEAFF; DNA: TGCAGTGCTCTAGGACAGAGGAACACTGAAGCTTTCTTT
D: TRBD2; V: TRBV20-1; size: NA; J: TRBJ2-1; CDR3: CSALRAGLATNEQFF; DNA: TGCAGTGCCCTTCGGGCCGGACTAGCCACCAATGAGCAGTTCTTC
D: TRBD1; V: TRBV4-1; size: NA; J: TRBJ1-1; CDR3: CASSQDLIGQGRKTEAFF; DNA: TGCGCCAGCAGCCAAGATTTAATAGGACAGGGGAGAAAAACTGAAGCTTTCTTT
D: TRBD2; V: TRBV4-3; size: once; J: TRBJ2-5; CDR3: CASSQDRREVETQYF; DNA: TGCGCCAGCAGCCAAGACCGGCGGGAGGTAGAGACCCAGTACTTC
D: NA; V: TRBV3-1; size: NA; J: TRBJ2-1; CDR3: CASSPSSLGVDNEQFF; DNA: TGTGCCAGCAGCCCCTCGTCGTTGGGGGTAGATAATGAGCAGTTCTTC
D: NA; V: TRBV20-1; size: NA; J: TRBJ1-4; CDR3: CSARDVSHSNEKLFF; DNA: TGCAGTGCTAGAGACGTATCACATAGTAATGAAAAACTGTTTTTT
D: NA; V: TRBV20-1; size: many; J: TRBJ1-5; CDR3: CSARPSEEPQHF; DNA: TGCAGTGCTAGGCCCTCGGAGGAGCCCCAGCATTTT
D: NA; V: TRBV12-3/TRBV12-4; size: NA; J: TRBJ1-2; CDR3: CAVGWTRVDKFNYGYTF; DNA: TGTGCCGTAGGTTGGACTCGGGTGGACAAATTTAACTATGGCTACACCTTC
D: TRBD1; V: TRBV5-1; size: NA; J: TRBJ1-5; CDR3: CASSSRSRDRDGLGQPQHF; DNA: TGCGCCAGCAGCTCCAGGTCCCGGGACAGGGACGGCTTAGGTCAGCCCCAGCATTTT
D: TRBD1; V: TRBV27; size: few; J: TRBJ1-5; CDR3: CASRPTGGNQPQHF; DNA: TGTGCCAGCAGGCCGACAGGGGGTAATCAGCCCCAGCATTTT
D: NA; V: TRBV29-1; size: NA; J: TRBJ2-1; CDR3: CSVEVAASSYNEQFF; DNA: TGCAGCGTTGAAGTGGCGGCTAGCTCCTACAATGAGCAGTTCTTC
D: NA; V: TRBV6-5; size: NA; J: TRBJ2-2; CDR3: CASSRTSGELFF; DNA: TGTGCCAGCAGCCGGACATCAGGGGAGCTGTTTTTT
D: NA; V: TRBV25-1; size: NA; J: TRBJ2-1; CDR3: CASSGEDSYNEQFF; DNA: TGTGCCAGCAGTGGAGAGGACAGCTACAATGAGCAGTTCTTC
D: TRBD1; V: TRBV20-1; size: NA; J: TRBJ1-4; CDR3: CSAREGGTGTFGEKLFF; DNA: TGCAGTGCTAGAGAAGGAGGGACAGGGACATTCGGTGAAAAACTGTTTTTT
D: NA; V: TRBV10-3; size: NA; J: TRBJ2-3; CDR3: CAISRGRPQADTQYF; DNA: TGTGCCATCAGCCGAGGAAGGCCCCAAGCAGATACGCAGTATTTT
D: NA; V: TRBV20-1; size: few; J: TRBJ2-5; CDR3: CSAAPPAGETQYF; DNA: TGCAGTGCCGCCCCTCCGGCGGGAGAGACCCAGTACTTC
D: NA; V: TRBV18; size: NA; J: TRBJ2-1; CDR3: CASSDRAGANNEQFF; DNA: TGTGCCAGCTCGGACCGGGCGGGCGCGAACAATGAGCAGTTCTTC
D: NA; V: TRBV6-5; size: few; J: TRBJ2-7; CDR3: CASCPLYRDYEQYF; DNA: TGTGCCAGCTGTCCACTCTACAGGGACTACGAGCAGTACTTC
D: NA; V: TRBV6-6; size: few; J: TRBJ1-1; CDR3: CASKTTTAEAFF; DNA: TGTGCCAGCAAAACTACAACGGCGGAAGCTTTCTTT
D: NA; V: TRBV27; size: NA; J: TRBJ2-6; CDR3: CASRRLGSSGANVLTF; DNA: TGTGCCAGCAGACGACTGGGAAGCTCTGGGGCCAACGTCCTGACTTTC
D: NA; V: TRBV6-5; size: once; J: TRBJ2-4; CDR3: CASSRQNREENIQYF; DNA: TGTGCCAGCAGCCGGCAAAACAGGGAAGAAAACATTCAGTACTTC
D: TRBD1; V: TRBV5-1; size: few; J: TRBJ2-5; CDR3: CASSGGQNQETQYF; DNA: TGCGCCAGCAGCGGGGGACAGAACCAAGAGACCCAGTACTTC
D: NA; V: TRBV7-9; size: NA; J: TRBJ2-7; CDR3: CASSLGGYAYEQYF; DNA: TGTGCCAGCAGCTTAGGAGGGTACGCTTACGAGCAGTACTTC
D: NA; V: TRBV12-3/TRBV12-4; size: many; J: TRBJ2-7; CDR3: CASSPGGVAYEQYF; DNA: TGTGCCAGCAGTCCCGGCGGGGTAGCCTACGAGCAGTACTTC
D: NA; V: TRBV20-1; size: NA; J: TRBJ2-1; CDR3: CSARGGTQNEQFF; DNA: TGCAGTGCTAGAGGGGGGACTCAAAATGAGCAGTTCTTC
D: NA; V: TRBV5-5; size: NA; J: TRBJ1-3; CDR3: CASSFGGGSGNTIYF; DNA: TGTGCCAGCAGCTTCGGCGGGGGATCTGGAAACACCATATATTTT
D: TRBD2; V: TRBV4-2; size: few; J: TRBJ2-5; CDR3: CASSQGGPTSFLSPETQYF; DNA: TGTGCCAGCAGCCAAGGGGGACCGACTAGCTTTCTTAGCCCAGAGACCCAGTACTTC
D: TRBD2; V: TRBV3-1; size: few; J: TRBJ2-5; CDR3: CASSQGRTSGSGGETQYF; DNA: TGTGCCAGCAGCCAAGGTCGGACTAGCGGGAGTGGCGGGGAGACCCAGTACTTC
D: TRBD2; V: TRBV5-1; size: NA; J: TRBJ2-5; CDR3: CASSFMGLAGGETQYF; DNA: TGCGCCAGCAGCTTCATGGGACTAGCGGGAGGCGAGACCCAGTACTTC
D: NA; V: TRBV11-3; size: NA; J: TRBJ1-1; CDR3: CASSRGTSVNTEAFF; DNA: TGTGCCAGCAGCCGAGGGACAAGCGTGAACACTGAAGCTTTCTTT
D: NA; V: TRBV18; size: few; J: TRBJ1-1; CDR3: CASSPTSRAEAFF; DNA: TGTGCCAGCTCACCAACGTCCAGAGCTGAAGCTTTCTTT
D: TRBD2; V: TRBV30; size: NA; J: TRBJ2-5; CDR3: CAWRLAGGPQETQYF; DNA: TGTGCCTGGCGGCTAGCGGGGGGCCCACAAGAGACCCAGTACTTC
D: NA; V: TRBV5-1; size: few; J: TRBJ2-5; CDR3: CASSVQPGTPQETQYF; DNA: TGCGCCAGCAGCGTCCAACCCGGGACACCACAAGAGACCCAGTACTTC
D: TRBD1; V: TRBV7-2; size: NA; J: TRBJ2-7; CDR3: CASSSTTGDAYEQYF; DNA: TGTGCCAGCAGCTCGACGACAGGGGATGCCTACGAGCAGTACTTC
D: TRBD2; V: TRBV19; size: few; J: TRBJ2-2; CDR3: CASKPRLAGVNTGELFF; DNA: TGTGCCAGTAAGCCCCGACTAGCGGGAGTGAACACCGGGGAGCTGTTTTTT
D: NA; V: TRBV7-9; size: many; J: TRBJ1-2; CDR3: CAIQPIYYGYTF; DNA: TGTGCCATCCAGCCCATCTACTATGGCTACACCTTC
D: NA; V: TRBV12-3/TRBV12-4; size: few; J: TRBJ2-3; CDR3: CASSLTIDTQYF; DNA: TGTGCCAGCAGTTTAACGATCGATACGCAGTATTTT
D: NA; V: TRBV4-2; size: NA; J: TRBJ2-3; CDR3: CASSQVLLVEAEGRVGTDTQYF; DNA: TGTGCCAGCAGCCAAGTCCTCCTCGTGGAGGCTGAGGGACGTGTAGGCACAGATACGCAGTATTTT
D: TRBD2; V: TRBV3-1; size: NA; J: TRBJ2-1; CDR3: CASSRTSLSYEQFF; DNA: TGTGCCAGCAGCCGGACTAGCTTAAGCTATGAGCAGTTCTTC
D: NA; V: TRBV7-9; size: NA; J: TRBJ2-1; CDR3: CASSPSTARYNEQFF; DNA: TGTGCCAGCAGCCCCTCGACGGCCCGCTACAATGAGCAGTTCTTC
D: TRBD1; V: TRBV7-2; size: NA; J: TRBJ2-7; CDR3: CASSSDPGQVYEQYF; DNA: TGTGCCAGCAGCTCCGATCCGGGACAGGTATACGAGCAGTACTTC
D: TRBD1; V: TRBV13; size: NA; J: TRBJ2-7; CDR3: CASSSRGQGAYEQYF; DNA: TGTGCCAGCAGCTCCCGGGGACAGGGGGCCTACGAGCAGTACTTC
D: NA; V: TRBV12-3/TRBV12-4; size: many; J: TRBJ1-1; CDR3: CASSLGRNTEAFF; DNA: TGTGCCAGCAGTTTAGGGCGGAACACTGAAGCTTTCTTT
D: TRBD1; V: TRBV4-3; size: many; J: TRBJ1-2; CDR3: CASSQGGYRGAYGYTF; DNA: TGCGCCAGCAGCCAAGGAGGCTACAGGGGGGCCTATGGCTACACCTTC
D: NA; V: TRBV12-3/TRBV12-4; size: few; J: TRBJ1-2; CDR3: CASSPAGDYGYTF; DNA: TGTGCCAGCAGCCCGGCGGGGGACTATGGCTACACCTTC